One and the same sample provided the 7 T cell receptor beta chains below, sequenced in a study of cytomegalovirus exposure and HLA in healthy donors. In the PCR, 60 Vbeta and 13 Jbeta primers were used. The method was immunoSEQ multiplex PCR; TCRdb's version includes in-frame clones alone and lacks a portion of them. This table has 99,000 or so clones, approximately 80% appearing once. Material for sequencing was PBMCs. The receptor set was obtained from a female donor in good health and CMV-seropositive.

This clone was observed a handful of times. The chain joins TRBV9 to TRBJ2-7, with D perhaps TRBD1 (6 bases). Per the germline V gene, CDR1 is SGDLS and CDR2 is YYNGEE. V lost 0 bases, J lost 5 bases, and 15 bases lay in between. The CDR3 consists of 15 residues. CDR3 loop: CASSVGGRVVDEQYF. The DNA of the CDR3 is TGTGCCAGCAGCGTAGGGGGGCGGGTTGTGGACGAGCAGTACTTC.

V and J are TRBV5-5 and TRBJ1-2, with a tentative D call TRBD1 (5 bases). Germline CDR1 SGHKS, CDR2 YYEKEE (reference sequence). V was clipped by 4 bases and J by 12 bases, with 13 bases between them. This CDR3 comprises 11 residues. CDR3 sequence: CASSTGALDTF. CDR3 coding DNA: TGTGCCAGCAGCACTGGGGCATTAGACACCTTC.

The chain uses TRBV19 and TRBJ1-5; the D is unclear. The CDR3 has 12 amino acids. V was cut by 6 bases and J by 4 bases, with 7 bases left in between. Germline CDR1 and CDR2: LNHDA and SQIVND (reference sequence). CDR3 bases: TGTGCCAGTAGCACGGTGAATCAGCCCCAGCATTTT. Protein product: CASSTVNQPQHF.

The chain combines TRBV7-2 with TRBJ2-3, with 8 bases fitting TRBD1. The germline CDR1 and CDR2 sequences are SGHTA and FQGNSA. The junction had 4 bases not matched to a gene; V was cut back by 5 bases and J by 3 bases. This CDR3 is 14 amino acids long. CDR3 coding DNA: TGTGCCAGCAGCATCCGACAGGGGACAGATACGCAGTATTTT. Translated, it gives CASSIRQGTDTQYF.

V is TRBV10-1 and J is TRBJ2-3; 7 bases map to TRBD2. The CDR3 totals 14 residues. Germline CDR1 is WNHNN and CDR2 is SYGVQD (reference sequence). The junction had 5 bases not matched to a gene; V was cut back by 3 bases and J by 5 bases. The CDR3 DNA sequence: TGCGCCAGCAGTGATGAGGGAGGGGTAGATACGCAGTATTTT. This translates into CASSDEGGVDTQYF.

This clone has a handful of counts. CDR3 DNA sequence: TGTGCCAGCAGTTACCCCCAGCCAGGGAACACTGAAGCTTTCTTT. Amino acids: CASSYPQPGNTEAFF. The gene calls are TRBV6-6 and TRBJ1-1; D gene ambiguous. Germline-derived CDR1 and CDR2 are MNHNY and SVGAGI (reference sequence). The V end was cut by 2 bases, the J end by 1 base, with 11 bases between. The CDR3 consists of 15 residues.

This sequence joins TRBV6-6 and TRBJ2-3; 10 nucleotides line up with TRBD2. Germline CDR1 is MNHNY and CDR2 is SVGAGI (reference sequence). The CDR3 is made up of 15 amino acids. J gave up 4 bases and V 5 bases, and 6 bases lay outside the gene matches. DNA of the CDR3: TGTGCCAGCAGTCGGAGCGGGGGGGCCCCAGATACGCAGTATTTT. It is translated as CASSRSGGAPDTQYF.